A single T cell receptor beta chain is shown here with its context. V was pared by 5 bases and J by 3 bases, with 4 bases of the junction left unmatched. In germline, CDR1 is MNHEY, CDR2 SMNVEV (reference sequence). The CDR3 spans 13 residues. Profiled with immunoSEQ multiplex PCR; TCRdb holds only in-frame clones, not every one. The sample holds about 56,000 clones; nearly 95% are singletons and the top ten take 3.1%. This sample is drawn from a study of technical replicates of blood from a few donors. The receptor was isolated from a human donor in good health. Some clones in this sample may be carry-over from other donors' samples. The chain carries TRBV27 and TRBJ2-7, with 7 bases aligning to TRBD1. The sample taken for sequencing was PBMCs. This CDR3 is CASSPGTVYEQYF. CDR3 DNA sequence: TGTGCCAGCAGTCCAGGGACAGTCTACGAGCAGTACTTC.